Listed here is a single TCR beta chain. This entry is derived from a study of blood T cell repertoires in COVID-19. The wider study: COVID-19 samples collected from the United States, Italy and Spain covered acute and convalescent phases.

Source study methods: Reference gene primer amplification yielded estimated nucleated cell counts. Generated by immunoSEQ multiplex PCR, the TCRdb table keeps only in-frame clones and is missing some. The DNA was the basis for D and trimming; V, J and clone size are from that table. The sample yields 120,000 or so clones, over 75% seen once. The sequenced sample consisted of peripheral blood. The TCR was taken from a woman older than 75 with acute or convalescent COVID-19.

CDR3 in DNA: TGTGCCAGCGGCCGAAACACCATATATTTT. Translation gives CASGRNTIYF. The J gene is TRBJ1-3, the V gene TRBV12-3 or TRBV12-4; D unresolved. V was trimmed by 8 bases and J by 5 bases, leaving 4 bases between them. CDR3 length equals 10 residues.